This T cell receptor beta chain derives from a study of blood T cell repertoires in COVID-19. Background on the study: Spain, Italy and the United States supplied samples that represented acute and convalescent COVID-19. The analysed material was cDNA or gDNA that came from T cells, B-cell-depleted T cells, or PBMCs.

The length of the CDR3 is 14 residues. Unmatched junction bases numbered 6, after V lost 1 base and J lost 8 bases. The germline V gene has CDR1 MDHEN and CDR2 SYDVKM. In the study's own analysis: Amplified reference gene primers provided the basis for estimating nucleated cell counts. The method was immunoSEQ multiplex PCR; TCRdb's version includes in-frame clones alone and lacks a portion of them. V, J and clone size were drawn from that table, and D and trimming were deduced from the DNA. The repertoire consists of some 120,000 clones, with about 90% occurring once and the leading ten covering around 19%.

This TCR was recovered from a woman aged 50 to 65 who had recovered from COVID-19. V and J are TRBV28 and TRBJ1-1, with TRBD1 matching 8 bases. Sequencing was carried out using peripheral blood. CDR3 amino acids: CASSLSGQGREAFF. CDR3 nucleotides: TGTGCCAGCAGTTTATCCGGACAGGGACGAGAAGCTTTCTTT.